This T cell receptor (beta chain) was sequenced during a study of T cells in Graves' hyperthyroidism and ophthalmopathy. RNA transcripts provided the source from which TCR beta CDR3 regions were amplified. In the first-round RT-PCR of the TCR CDR3, the HTBI primer set was used. TCRdb called the multiplex PCR reads again in MiXCR, with one record for every CDR3 protein. The sample has fewer than 850,000 distinct CDR3 sequences, around 15% seen once. This clonotype was seen more than once but under ten times. The antigen is undetermined. With 6 bases removed from V and 7 bases from J, the gap between germline ends came to 16 bases. Germline CDR1 is MNHEY and CDR2 is SMNVEV (reference sequence). There are 14 residues in the CDR3. The study, taken as a whole, reports: Most thyroid clonotypes that were expanded above 0.001 also turned up in blood.

This clonotype was obtained from a man over 45 with Graves' hyperthyroidism. The chain joins TRBV27 to TRBJ1-5, with TRBD1 as a possible D gene (6 bases). The sample comprised blood. The CDR3 DNA is TGTGCCAGCAGCATAACAGGGCCTCACCAGCCCCAGCATTTT. Encoded protein: CASSITGPHQPQHF.